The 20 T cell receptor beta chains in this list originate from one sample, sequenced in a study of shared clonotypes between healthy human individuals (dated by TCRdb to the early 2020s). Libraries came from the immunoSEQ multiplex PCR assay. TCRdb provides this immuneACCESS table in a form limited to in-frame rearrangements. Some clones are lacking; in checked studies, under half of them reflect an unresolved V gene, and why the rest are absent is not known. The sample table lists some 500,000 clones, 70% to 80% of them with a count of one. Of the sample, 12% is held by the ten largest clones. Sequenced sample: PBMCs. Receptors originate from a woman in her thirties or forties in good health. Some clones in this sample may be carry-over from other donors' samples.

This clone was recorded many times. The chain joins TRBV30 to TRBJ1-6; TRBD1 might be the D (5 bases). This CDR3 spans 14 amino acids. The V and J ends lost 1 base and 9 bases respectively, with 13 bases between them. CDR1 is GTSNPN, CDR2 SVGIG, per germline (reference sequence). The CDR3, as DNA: TGTGCCTGGAGTGAGGACTTTGGGGGTTCACCCCTCCACTTT. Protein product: CAWSEDFGGSPLHF. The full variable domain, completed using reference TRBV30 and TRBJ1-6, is SQTIHQWPATLVQPVGSPLSLECTVEGTSNPNLYWYRQAAGRGLQLLFYSVGIGQISSEVPQNLSASRPQDRQFILSSKKLLLSDSGFYLCAWSEDFGGSPLHFGNGTRLTVT.

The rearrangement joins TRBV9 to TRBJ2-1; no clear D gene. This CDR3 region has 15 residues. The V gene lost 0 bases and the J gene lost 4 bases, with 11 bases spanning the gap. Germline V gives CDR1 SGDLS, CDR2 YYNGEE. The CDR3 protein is CASSVVANQYNEQFF. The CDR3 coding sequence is TGTGCCAGCAGCGTAGTGGCGAACCAATACAATGAGCAGTTCTTC.

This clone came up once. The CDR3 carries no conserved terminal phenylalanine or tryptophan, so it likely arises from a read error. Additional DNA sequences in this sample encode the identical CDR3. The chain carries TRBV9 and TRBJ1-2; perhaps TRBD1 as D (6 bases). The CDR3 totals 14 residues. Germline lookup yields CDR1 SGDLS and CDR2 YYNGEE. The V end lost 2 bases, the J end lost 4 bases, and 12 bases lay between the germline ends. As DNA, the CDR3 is TGTGCCAGCAGCGTGCGGGGGACACCCTATGGCTACACCCTC. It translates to CASSVRGTPYGYTL.

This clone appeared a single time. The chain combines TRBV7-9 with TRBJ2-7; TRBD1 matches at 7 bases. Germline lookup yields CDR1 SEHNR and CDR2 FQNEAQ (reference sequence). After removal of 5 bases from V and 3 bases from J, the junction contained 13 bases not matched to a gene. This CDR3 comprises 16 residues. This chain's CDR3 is CASSDKFRTGDYEQYF. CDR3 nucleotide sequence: TGTGCCAGCAGCGACAAATTCCGGACAGGCGACTACGAGCAGTACTTC.

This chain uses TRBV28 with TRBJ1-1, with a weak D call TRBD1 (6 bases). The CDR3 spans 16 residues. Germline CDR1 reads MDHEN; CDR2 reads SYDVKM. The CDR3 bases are TGTGCTACACTTGGACAGTCATATCGGCTGAACACTGAAGCTTTCTTT. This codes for CATLGQSYRLNTEAFF.

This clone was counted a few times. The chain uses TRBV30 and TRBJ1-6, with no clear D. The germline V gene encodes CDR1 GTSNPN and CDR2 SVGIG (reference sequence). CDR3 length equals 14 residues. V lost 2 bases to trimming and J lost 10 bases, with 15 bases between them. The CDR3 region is CAWSFWAVESPLHF. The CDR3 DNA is TGTGCCTGGAGTTTTTGGGCAGTAGAGTCACCCCTCCACTTT.

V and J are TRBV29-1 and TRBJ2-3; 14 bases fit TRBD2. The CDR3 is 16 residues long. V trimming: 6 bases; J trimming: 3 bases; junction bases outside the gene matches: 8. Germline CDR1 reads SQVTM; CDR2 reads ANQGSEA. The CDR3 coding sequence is TGCAGCGTCCTGGGACTAGCGGGAGTTGGTACAGATACGCAGTATTTT. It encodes CSVLGLAGVGTDTQYF.

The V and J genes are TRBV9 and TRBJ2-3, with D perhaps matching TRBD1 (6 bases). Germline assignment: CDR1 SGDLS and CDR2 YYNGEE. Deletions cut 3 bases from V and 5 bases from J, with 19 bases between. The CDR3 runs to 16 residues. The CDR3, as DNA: TGTGCCAGCAGCGGTAACCGGGACACCTTAGAAGATACGCAGTATTTT. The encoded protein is CASSGNRDTLEDTQYF. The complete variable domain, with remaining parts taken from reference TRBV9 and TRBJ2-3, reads DSGVTQTPKHLITATGQRVTLRCSPRSGDLSVYWYQQSLDQGLQFLIQYYNGEERAKGNILERFSAQQFPDLHSELNLSSLELGDSALYFCASSGNRDTLEDTQYFGPGTRLTVL.

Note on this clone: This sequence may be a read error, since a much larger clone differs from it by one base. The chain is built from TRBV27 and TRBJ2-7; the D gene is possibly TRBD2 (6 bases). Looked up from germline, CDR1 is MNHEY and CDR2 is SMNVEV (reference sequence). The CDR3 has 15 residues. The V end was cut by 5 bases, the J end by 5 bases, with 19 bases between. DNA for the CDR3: TGTGCCAGCAGTACCAAGCAGGAGGGCCCCCACGAGCAGTACTTC. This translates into CASSTKQEGPHEQYF.

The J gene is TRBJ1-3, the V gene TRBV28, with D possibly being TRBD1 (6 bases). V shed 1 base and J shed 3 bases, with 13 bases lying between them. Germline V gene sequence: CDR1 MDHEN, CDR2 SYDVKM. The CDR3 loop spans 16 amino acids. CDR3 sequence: CASSLSGGLSGNTIYF. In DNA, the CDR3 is TGTGCCAGCAGTTTATCGGGGGGCTTAAGTGGAAACACCATATATTTT.

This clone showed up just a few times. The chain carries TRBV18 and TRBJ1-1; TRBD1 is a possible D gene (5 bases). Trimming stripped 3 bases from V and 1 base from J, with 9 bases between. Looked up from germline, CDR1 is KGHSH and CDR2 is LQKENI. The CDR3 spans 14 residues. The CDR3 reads CASSPQGRNTEAFF. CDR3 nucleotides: TGTGCCAGCTCACCTCAGGGACGGAACACTGAAGCTTTCTTT.

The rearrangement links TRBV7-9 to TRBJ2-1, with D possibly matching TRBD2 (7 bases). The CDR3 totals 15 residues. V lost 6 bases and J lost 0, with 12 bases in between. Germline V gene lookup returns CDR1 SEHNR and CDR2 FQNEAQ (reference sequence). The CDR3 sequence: CASSARGGSYNEQFF. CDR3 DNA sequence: TGTGCCAGCAGTGCGAGGGGGGGCTCCTACAATGAGCAGTTCTTC.

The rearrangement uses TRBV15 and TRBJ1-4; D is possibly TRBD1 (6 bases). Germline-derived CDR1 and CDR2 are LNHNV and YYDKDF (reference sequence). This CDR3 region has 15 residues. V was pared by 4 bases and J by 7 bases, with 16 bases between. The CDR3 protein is CATSMVGTLSEKLFF. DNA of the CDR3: TGTGCCACCAGCATGGTTGGGACATTAAGTGAAAAACTGTTTTTT.

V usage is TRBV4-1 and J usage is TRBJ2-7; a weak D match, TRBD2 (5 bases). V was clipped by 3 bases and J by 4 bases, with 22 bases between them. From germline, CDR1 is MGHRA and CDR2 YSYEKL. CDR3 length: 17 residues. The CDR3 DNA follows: TGCGCCAGCAGCCATTCGCTAAGGACTTCTAAACCTTACGAGCAGTACTTC. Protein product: CASSHSLRTSKPYEQYF.

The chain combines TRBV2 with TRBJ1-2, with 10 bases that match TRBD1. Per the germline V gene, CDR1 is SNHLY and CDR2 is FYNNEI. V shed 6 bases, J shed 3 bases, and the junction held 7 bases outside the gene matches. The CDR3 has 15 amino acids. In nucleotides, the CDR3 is TGTGCCAGCAGAAGACAGGGGGCTTTAGACTATGGCTACACCTTC. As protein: CASRRQGALDYGYTF.

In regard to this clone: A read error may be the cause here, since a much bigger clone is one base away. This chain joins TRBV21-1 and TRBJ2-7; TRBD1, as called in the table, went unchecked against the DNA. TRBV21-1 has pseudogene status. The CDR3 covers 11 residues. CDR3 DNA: TGTGCCAGCAGCGGACACTACGAGCAGTACTTC. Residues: CASSGHYEQYF.

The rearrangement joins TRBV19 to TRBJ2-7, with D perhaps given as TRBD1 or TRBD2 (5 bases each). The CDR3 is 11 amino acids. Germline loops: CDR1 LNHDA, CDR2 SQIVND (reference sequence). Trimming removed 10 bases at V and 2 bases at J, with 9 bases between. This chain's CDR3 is CATRGAYEQYF. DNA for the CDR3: TGTGCCACCCGAGGGGCCTACGAGCAGTACTTC.

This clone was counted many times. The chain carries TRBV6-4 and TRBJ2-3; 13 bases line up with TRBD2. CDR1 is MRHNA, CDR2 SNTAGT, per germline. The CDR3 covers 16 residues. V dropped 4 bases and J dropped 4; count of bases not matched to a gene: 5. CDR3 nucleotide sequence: TGTGCCAGCAGTGCGGAGGGACTAGCGGGATCAGATACGCAGTATTTT. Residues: CASSAEGLAGSDTQYF.

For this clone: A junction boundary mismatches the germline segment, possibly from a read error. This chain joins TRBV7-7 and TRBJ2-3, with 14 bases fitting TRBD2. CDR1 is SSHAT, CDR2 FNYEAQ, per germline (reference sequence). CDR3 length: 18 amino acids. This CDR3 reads CASSAGLAGGGGTDTQYF. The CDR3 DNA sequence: TGTGCTAGCAGCGCAGGACTAGCGGGAGGAGGCGGCACAGATACGCAGTATTTT.

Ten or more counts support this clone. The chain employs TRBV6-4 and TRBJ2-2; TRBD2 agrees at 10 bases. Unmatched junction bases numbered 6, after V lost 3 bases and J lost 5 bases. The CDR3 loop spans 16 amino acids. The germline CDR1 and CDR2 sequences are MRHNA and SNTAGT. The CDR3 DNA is TGTGCCAGCAGTGAACGGAGCGGGAGGGGAACCGGGGAGCTGTTTTTT. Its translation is CASSERSGRGTGELFF.